This TCR beta chain comes out of a study of control samples from healthy donors and cancer patients. TCRdb keeps only in-frame clones here, not all; method: immunoSEQ multiplex PCR. This sample yields 170,000 or so clones, of which 90% are seen a single time; about 1.4% belongs to the top ten. Details on this clone: The junction and the germline gene differ at one end; a read error may be behind it. The same CDR3 arises from other DNA sequences in this sample as well.

The receptor's source is a woman aged 50 to 60 in good health. Sequencing input: blood.

The CDR3 region has the DNA TGCGCCAGCGGTTCAGGGGTAAGGGAGCTGTTTTTT. This translates into CASGSGVRELFF. V usage is TRBV28 and J usage is TRBJ2-2, with D perhaps TRBD1 (6 bases). Looked up from germline, CDR1 is MDHEN and CDR2 is SYDVKM. The CDR3 length is 12 residues.